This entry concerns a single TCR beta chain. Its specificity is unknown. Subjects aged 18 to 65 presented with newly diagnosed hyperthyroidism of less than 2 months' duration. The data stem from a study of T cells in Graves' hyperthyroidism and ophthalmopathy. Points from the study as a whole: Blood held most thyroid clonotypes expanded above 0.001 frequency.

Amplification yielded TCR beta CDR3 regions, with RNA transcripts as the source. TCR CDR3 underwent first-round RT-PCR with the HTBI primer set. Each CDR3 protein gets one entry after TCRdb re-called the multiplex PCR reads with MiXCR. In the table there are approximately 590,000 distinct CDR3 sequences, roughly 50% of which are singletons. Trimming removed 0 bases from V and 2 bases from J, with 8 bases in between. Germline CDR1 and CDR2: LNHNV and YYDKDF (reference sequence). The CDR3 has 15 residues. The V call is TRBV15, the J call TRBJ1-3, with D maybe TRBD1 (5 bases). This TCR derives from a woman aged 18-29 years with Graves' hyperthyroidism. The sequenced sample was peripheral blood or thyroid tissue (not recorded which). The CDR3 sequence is CATSRDLGPGNTIYF. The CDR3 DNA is TGTGCCACCAGCAGAGATCTGGGACCTGGAAACACCATATATTTT.